This T cell receptor beta chain originates from a study of cytomegalovirus exposure and HLA in healthy donors (dated 2017 in TCRdb). The study in broad terms: A later analysis indicated that the roughly 120 validation repertoires were generated on the platform also employed for the 666 repertoires of the first cohort. In addition to the first cohort of 500 to 850 subjects, a separate validation cohort of around 110 different subjects was used. The study was designed to test whether signatures of past pathogen exposure could be identified by cataloging public T cell receptors. To predict cytomegalovirus infection status, the study combined high-throughput TCR immunosequencing, statistical association of individual TCRs with disease status, and machine learning. Summary of the overall study and its limitations: The classifier was reported to diagnose cytomegalovirus status with high specificity and sensitivity in both the original cohort and the validation cohort. In the study, approximately 150 TCR beta chains were listed as associated with cytomegalovirus. Three of the identified cytomegalovirus-associated TCR beta chains were confirmed in vitro to be specific for cytomegalovirus antigens. Subsequent analysis determined that TCRs grouped into clusters in the first cohort also showed a tendency toward co-occurrence across the roughly 130 validation repertoires, and 85% to 95% of cluster scores exceeded 0. According to the authors, the approach could potentially be generalized to other disease states and immunological phenotypes. All 120 or so repertoires were used to score co-occurrence in the validation cohort in a later analysis, because that analysis had no HLA typing for the cohort. While some public TCRs were present in many individuals, most TCR sequences turned up only very rarely across donors.

The germline V gene (reference sequence) sets CDR1 to SGHNT and CDR2 to YYREEE. The CDR3 numbers 17 residues from cysteine through phenylalanine. The retained sequence is limited to the CDR3, 51 bases, with the frame set at the first base. V lost 2 bases and J lost 6 bases, and the count of bases not matched to a germline gene is 7. The method was the immunoSEQ multiplex PCR assay. The study's own analysis went as follows. A statistical classification framework was built for diagnosing cytomegalovirus status from the catalog of TCR beta chain sequences. TCRdb re-hosts the immuneACCESS table, in-frame sequences only. Its copies lack some clones; in the studies checked, an unresolved V gene accounts for under half of them, and the cause for the rest is not known. The V and J calls and clone size come from that table; D and trimming were worked out from the DNA. This sample has some 150,000 clones in its table, and more than 70% of those were observed once. The leading ten clones occupy less than 2.5% of the sample.

Of note for this clone: It has no known antigen specificity. The sample holds no much larger clone one base away, and base qualities are not on file.

The donors were included in the validation cohort of 100 to 150 subjects, a group kept apart from the roughly 680-subject first cohort. Input material: PBMCs. The receptor was derived from a human donor in good health. Recombination joined TRBV5-4 with TRBJ2-1; TRBD2 aligns with 14 central bases. The bases read TGTGCCAGCAGCTTCGGACTAGCGGGAGGAGTAGGCAATGAGCAGTTCTTC. Its coded protein is CASSFGLAGGVGNEQFF.